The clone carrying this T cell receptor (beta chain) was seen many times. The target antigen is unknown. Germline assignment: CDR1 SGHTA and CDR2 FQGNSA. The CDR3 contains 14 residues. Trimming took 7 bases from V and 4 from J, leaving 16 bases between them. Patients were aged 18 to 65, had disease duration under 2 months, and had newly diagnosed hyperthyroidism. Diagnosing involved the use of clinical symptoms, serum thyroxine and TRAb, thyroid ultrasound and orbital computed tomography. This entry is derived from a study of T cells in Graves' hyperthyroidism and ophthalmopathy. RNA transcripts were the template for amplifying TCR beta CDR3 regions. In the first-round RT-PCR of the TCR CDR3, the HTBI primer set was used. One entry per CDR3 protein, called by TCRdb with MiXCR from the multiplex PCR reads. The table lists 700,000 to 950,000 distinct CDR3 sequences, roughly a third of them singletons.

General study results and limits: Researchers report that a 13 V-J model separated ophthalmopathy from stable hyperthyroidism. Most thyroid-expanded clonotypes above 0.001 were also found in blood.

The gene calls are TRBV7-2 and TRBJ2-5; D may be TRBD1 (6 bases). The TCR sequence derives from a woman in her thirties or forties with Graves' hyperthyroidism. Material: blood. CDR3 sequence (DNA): TGTGCCAGCAACCAACAGGGCTTTCCAGAGACCCAGTACTTC. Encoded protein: CASNQQGFPETQYF.